Following are 27 T cell receptor beta chains from one sample sequenced in a study of blood T cell repertoires in COVID-19. The data were produced by immunoSEQ multiplex PCR, yet TCRdb's version contains in-frame clones alone and is incomplete. The sample has over 200,000 clones, about 90% seen once. The sample consisted of peripheral blood. The source is a man aged 40-55 years with active or convalescent COVID-19.

In its sample, this clone was seen once. The chain uses TRBV4-1 and TRBJ2-6, with D maybe TRBD2 (5 bases). CDR1 is MGHRA and CDR2 is YSYEKL in the germline V gene. The CDR3 loop spans 18 amino acids. V lost 4 bases and J lost 0, with 16 bases in between. CDR3 coding DNA: TGCGCCAGCAGCCCAGAGGCGCTAGCTGGCTCTGGGGCCAACGTCCTGACTTTC. The encoded protein is CASSPEALAGSGANVLTF.

The V and J genes are TRBV18 and TRBJ1-4; 7 bases map to TRBD1. Trimming cost V 1 base and J 8 bases; bases outside gene matches: 4. The CDR3 consists of 14 residues. Germline values: CDR1 KGHSH, CDR2 LQKENI. The CDR3 loop is CASSPRQGEEKLFF. The CDR3 nucleotides are TGTGCCAGCTCACCACGGCAGGGGGAAGAAAAACTGTTTTTT. The entire variable domain, with the rest obtained from reference TRBV18 and TRBJ1-4, is as follows: NAGVMQNPRHLVRRRGQEARLRCSPMKGHSHVYWYRQLPEEGLKFMVYLQKENIIDESGMPKERFSAEFPKEGPSILRIQQVVRGDSAAYFCASSPRQGEEKLFFGSGTQLSVL.

As regards this clone: The sample holds other DNA sequences that translate to the same CDR3. The rearrangement joins TRBV6-1 to TRBJ2-3; 14 positions agree with TRBD2. The CDR3 has 15 residues. V shed 3 bases and J 4 bases; nucleotides not matched to a gene: 0. Per germline, CDR1 MNHNS and CDR2 SASEGT. The DNA of the CDR3 is TGTGCCAGCAGTGAGACTAGCGGGGGGGCAGATACGCAGTATTTT. Protein product: CASSETSGGADTQYF.

The V and J genes are TRBV4-1 and TRBJ2-5; 11 nucleotides align to TRBD2. This CDR3 is 16 amino acids long. Germline values: CDR1 MGHRA, CDR2 YSYEKL. With V trimmed by 1 base and J by 5 bases, 6 bases remained unmatched. In DNA, the CDR3 is TGCGCCAGCAGCCAAGCCTTAGCGGGGGGGGTGGAGACCCAGTACTTC. Protein sequence: CASSQALAGGVETQYF.

The chain uses TRBV28 and TRBJ2-3, with TRBD2 matching 9 bases. Unmatched junction bases numbered 7, after V lost 0 bases and J lost 3 bases. Looked up from germline, CDR1 is MDHEN and CDR2 is SYDVKM. There are 17 residues in the CDR3. The CDR3 reads CASSLWVAGVGTDTQYF. The CDR3 DNA reads TGTGCCAGCAGTTTATGGGTAGCGGGAGTGGGGACAGATACGCAGTATTTT.

This chain uses TRBV27 with TRBJ2-5; D may be TRBD2 (5 bases). CDR1 and CDR2 from the germline V gene are MNHEY and SMNVEV (reference sequence). Trimming took 5 bases from V and 2 from J, leaving 9 bases between them. CDR3 size: 13 residues. The CDR3 nucleotides read TGTGCCAGCAGTCCACGGGGTCAAGAGACCCAGTACTTC. Protein sequence: CASSPRGQETQYF.

The chain combines TRBV6-5 with TRBJ1-2; the D gene is possibly TRBD1 (6 bases). CDR1 and CDR2 (germline): MNHEY, SVGAGI. This CDR3 has 14 amino acids. Deletions cut 4 bases from V and 5 bases from J, with 14 bases between. The CDR3 is CASSSTDRSYGYTF. Here the CDR3 DNA reads TGTGCCAGCAGTTCCACGGACAGATCGTATGGCTACACCTTC.

The CDR3 sequence: CASSFWTGRYEKLFF. CDR3 coding DNA: TGTGCCAGCAGCTTTTGGACAGGGCGGTATGAAAAACTGTTTTTT. The chain is built from TRBV7-9 and TRBJ1-4, with 8 nucleotides matching TRBD1. The CDR3 length is 15 residues. Germline V gene sequence: CDR1 SEHNR, CDR2 FQNEAQ (reference sequence). With V trimmed by 3 bases and J by 6 bases, 6 bases remained unmatched.

The chain employs TRBV4-1 and TRBJ1-1; 10 bases align to TRBD1. Germline lookup yields CDR1 MGHRA and CDR2 YSYEKL. V dropped 4 bases and J dropped 0; count of bases not matched to a gene: 5. The CDR3 has 16 residues. CDR3 bases: TGCGCCAGCAGCCTCTCCGGGACAGGGGTGAACACTGAAGCTTTCTTT. It codes for CASSLSGTGVNTEAFF.

This rearrangement joins TRBV28 to TRBJ2-7; D remains ambiguous. CDR1 and CDR2 from the germline V gene are MDHEN and SYDVKM. CDR3 size: 12 residues. Deletions cut 6 bases from V and 5 bases from J, with 11 bases between. The CDR3 sequence is CASRQLLNEQYF. The CDR3, as DNA: TGTGCCAGCAGGCAACTATTGAACGAGCAGTACTTC. Based on the CDR3 plus reference TRBV28 and TRBJ2-7, the full variable domain is DVKVTQSSRYLVKRTGEKVFLECVQDMDHENMFWYRQDPGLGLRLIYFSYDVKMKEKGDIPEGYSVSREKKERFSLILESASTNQTSMYLCASRQLLNEQYFGPGTRLTVT.

With respect to this clone: The CDR3 end shows no conserved phenylalanine or tryptophan, and so a read error is likely. The DNA is left out, because the CDR3 cannot be placed on it with certainty; the CDR3 is given as TCRdb lists it. The rearrangement joins TRBV2 to TRBJ1-4; TRBD1 reflects the table's D call only, with no check against the DNA. Inclusive of both ends, the CDR3 amounts to 11 amino acids. Germline V gives CDR1 SNHLY, CDR2 FYNNEI. The CDR3 loop reads CASSFNRELTL.

The CDR3: CASSTGYGNTDTQYF. CDR3 bases: TGTGCCAGCAGTACAGGGTACGGAAACACAGATACGCAGTATTTT. The chain links TRBV13 to TRBJ2-3, with D possibly matching TRBD1 (6 bases). This CDR3 has 15 residues. Trimming cost V 6 bases and J 2 bases, with 15 bases left between them. Germline V gene sequence: CDR1 PRHDT, CDR2 FYEKMQ (reference sequence).

This rearrangement joins TRBV10-1 to TRBJ2-1; 10 bases fit TRBD2. The CDR3 runs 17 residues. CDR1 and CDR2 (germline): WNHNN, SYGVQD (reference sequence). With V trimmed by 6 bases and J by 0 bases, 8 bases remained unmatched. This chain's CDR3 is CASSKLAGDSSYNEQFF. As DNA, the CDR3 is TGCGCCAGCAGCAAGCTAGCGGGGGACAGCTCCTACAATGAGCAGTTCTTC.

The CDR3 region has the DNA TGTGCCAGCAGCTTGGCAGGGGTCCTGGGAAACACCATATATTTT. As protein: CASSLAGVLGNTIYF. The chain uses TRBV5-4 and TRBJ1-3; maybe TRBD1 (6 bases). This CDR3 is built from 15 residues. Germline assignment: CDR1 SGHNT and CDR2 YYREEE (reference sequence). V was pared by 0 bases and J by 4 bases, with 11 bases between.

This clone appeared a single time. The chain carries TRBV27 and TRBJ1-1; D possibly corresponds to TRBD1 (5 bases). CDR1 is MNHEY and CDR2 is SMNVEV in the germline V gene (reference sequence). The CDR3 consists of 12 residues. The V and J ends lost 8 bases and 6 bases respectively, with 13 bases between them. For the CDR3, the DNA is TGTGCCAGCCGGGGGGGTTACCCTGAAGCTTTCTTT. Its protein is CASRGGYPEAFF.

V usage is TRBV28 and J usage is TRBJ1-4; no reliable D call. The germline V and J ends were trimmed by 8 bases and 5 bases, with 6 bases remaining between them. CDR3 size: 11 residues. Germline-derived CDR1 and CDR2 are MDHEN and SYDVKM. CDR3: CASRQNEKLFF. For the CDR3, the DNA is TGTGCCAGCCGTCAGAATGAAAAACTGTTTTTT.

The chain uses TRBV4-1 and TRBJ2-7, with 8 bases aligning to TRBD2. The CDR3 sequence is 13 residues long. Trimming cost V 1 base and J 6 bases; bases outside gene matches: 2. Germline-derived CDR1 and CDR2 are MGHRA and YSYEKL. This chain's CDR3 is CASSQAGGIEQYF. The CDR3 DNA reads as TGCGCCAGCAGCCAAGCGGGGGGGATCGAGCAGTACTTC.

V is TRBV7-2 and J is TRBJ2-5; D remains ambiguous. CDR3 size: 14 residues. Trimming pared 4 bases from V and 4 bases from J, leaving 13 bases between. In germline, CDR1 is SGHTA, CDR2 FQGNSA. The CDR3 coding sequence is TGTGCCAGCAGCTCCCCCACTGCGAGAGAGACCCAGTACTTC. Its translation is CASSSPTARETQYF.

The chain couples TRBV9 to TRBJ1-1; D is unclear. Per the germline V gene, CDR1 is SGDLS and CDR2 is YYNGEE. V lost 0 bases and J 4 bases, leaving 7 bases between the germline ends. CDR3 length: 13 residues. The CDR3 region is CASSVAEGTEAFF. As DNA, the CDR3 is TGTGCCAGCAGCGTAGCAGAGGGCACTGAAGCTTTCTTT.

V and J are TRBV27 and TRBJ1-5; tentatively, D is TRBD1 (6 bases). CDR3 length: 15 residues. V was pared by 2 bases and J by 2 bases, with 10 bases between. CDR1 is MNHEY, CDR2 SMNVEV, per germline (reference sequence). CDR3 residues: CASSLGAGGNQPQHF. The CDR3 nucleotides read TGTGCCAGCAGTTTAGGGGCAGGGGGCAATCAGCCCCAGCATTTT.

The chain uses TRBV27 and TRBJ1-2; no firm D call. Germline V lookup: CDR1 MNHEY, CDR2 SMNVEV (reference sequence). This CDR3 has 14 residues. The V end lost 0 bases, the J end lost 9 bases, and 14 bases lay between the germline ends. The CDR3 reads CASSLSNAGASYTF. CDR3 in DNA: TGTGCCAGCAGTTTATCGAATGCGGGAGCTAGCTACACCTTC.

A word on this clone: Distinct nucleotide sequences in the sample also encode this CDR3. V and J are TRBV6-5 and TRBJ2-7; 7 bases match TRBD2. The CDR3 runs 15 residues. V was clipped by 5 bases and J by 0 bases; unmatched bases: 7. From germline, CDR1 is MNHEY and CDR2 SVGAGI. In DNA, the CDR3 is TGTGCCAGCAGTCCCCGCGGCGGGAGCTCCTACGAGCAGTACTTC. It is translated as CASSPRGGSSYEQYF.

The chain carries TRBV5-1 and TRBJ1-1; D remains unclear. Trimming removed 4 bases at V and 1 base at J, with 8 bases between. Germline CDR1 reads SGHRS; CDR2 reads YFSETQ. The CDR3 covers 13 residues. The DNA for the CDR3 is TGCGCCAGCAGCGTCCAGGAGAACACTGAAGCTTTCTTT. Protein product: CASSVQENTEAFF.

This clone came up once. The chain is built from TRBV14 and TRBJ2-3; TRBD2 matches 8 bases. The length of the CDR3 is 16 residues. Per the germline V gene, CDR1 is SGHDN and CDR2 is FVKESK. The V and J ends lost 4 bases and 9 bases, in that order; junction bases with no gene match: 15. The CDR3 sequence is CASSPQALAALGTQYF. The CDR3 DNA reads TGTGCCAGCAGCCCCCAGGCACTAGCGGCACTGGGCACGCAGTATTTT.

V is TRBV28 and J is TRBJ2-1; weak D call: TRBD2 (5 bases). This CDR3 has 12 residues. In germline, CDR1 is MDHEN, CDR2 SYDVKM. V lost 2 bases, J lost 12 bases, and 11 bases lay in between. CDR3 in amino acids: CASSLPQAGQFF. The CDR3 DNA is TGTGCCAGCAGTTTACCCCAGGCGGGGCAGTTCTTC.

A few counts support this clone. The CDR3 DNA is TGTGCCAGCAGTGAATATGGACAGGGGGACCGGGGGAACACTGAAGCTTTCTTT. It is translated as CASSEYGQGDRGNTEAFF. V usage is TRBV25-1 and J usage is TRBJ1-1; 10 bases fit TRBD1. This CDR3 is built from 18 residues. Germline V CDR1 and CDR2: MGHDK, SYGVNS. With V trimmed by 0 bases and J by 1 base, 8 bases remained unmatched.

This clone was counted between two and nine times. In DNA, the CDR3 is TGTGCCAGCAGCCCCCGCCAGGGATCTGGAAACACCATATATTTT. Protein product: CASSPRQGSGNTIYF. This chain uses TRBV7-8 with TRBJ1-3, with a tentative D call TRBD1 (5 bases). This CDR3 spans 15 amino acids. The V gene lost 5 bases and the J gene lost 1 base, with 12 bases spanning the gap. Germline V lookup: CDR1 SGHVS, CDR2 FQNEAQ.